The 9 T cell receptor beta chains below were found in one sample sequenced in a study of T cell responses to AZD1222 COVID-19 vaccine (TCRdb year 2021). Libraries were constructed by the immunoSEQ multiplex PCR assay. TCRdb took this table from immuneACCESS and kept in-frame rearrangements with V and J called. Such tables lack part of the clones; where checked against another copy, unresolved V genes explain under half of the gap, and the rest is unexplained. The sample yields 120,000 or so clones; roughly 88% were counted once. Jointly, the top ten make up over 25% of the sample. This specimen's time point label, interpreted: about 28 days (+/-7) after the second vaccine dose. The sample in question was peripheral blood, obtained 28 days after the second AZD1222 dose. Every receptor here comes from an adult who received the AZD1222 COVID-19 vaccine.

The V and J genes are TRBV11-2 and TRBJ1-5; maybe TRBD1 (5 bases). V shed 5 bases and J shed 3 bases, with 17 bases lying between them. Germline V gives CDR1 SGHAT, CDR2 FQNNGV. This CDR3 contains 16 residues. Here the CDR3 reads CASSPGTYNINQPQHF. CDR3 nucleotides: TGTGCCAGCAGCCCAGGGACGTATAATATCAATCAGCCCCAGCATTTT.

This clone occurred a few times. The chain is built from TRBV5-8 and TRBJ2-3, with D perhaps matching TRBD2 (6 bases). The V gene lost 4 bases and the J gene lost 2 bases, with 11 bases spanning the gap. CDR3 length: 14 amino acids. Germline-derived CDR1 and CDR2 are SGHTS and YDEGEE. In nucleotides, the CDR3 is TGTGCCAGCAGCCTGGGACTCACCACAGATACGCAGTATTTT. It yields the protein CASSLGLTTDTQYF. The full variable domain, in which reference TRBV5-8 and TRBJ2-3 provide the parts outside the CDR3, is EAGVTQSPTHLIKTRGQQATLRCSPISGHTSVYWYQQALGLGLQFLLWYDEGEERNRGNFPPRFSGRQFPNYSSELNVNALELEDSALYLCASSLGLTTDTQYFGPGTRLTVL.

The V call is TRBV5-8, the J call TRBJ2-2; D uncertain. Trimming removed 0 bases from V and 5 bases from J, with 11 bases in between. The V gene's germline CDR1 is SGHTS and CDR2 YDEGEE. The length of the CDR3 is 15 residues. The CDR3: CASSLGSRRTGELFF. CDR3 DNA sequence: TGTGCCAGCAGCTTGGGGTCCAGAAGGACCGGGGAGCTGTTTTTT.

The chain links TRBV5-1 to TRBJ1-3; 8 nucleotides align to TRBD1. V lost 1 base to trimming and J lost 4 bases; unmatched junction nucleotides: 4. Germline V gene lookup returns CDR1 SGHRS and CDR2 YFSETQ. This CDR3 spans 15 amino acids. The CDR3 DNA reads TGCGCCAGCAGCTTGACGACAGGGGTAGGAAACACCATATATTTT. Protein product: CASSLTTGVGNTIYF.

The chain combines TRBV5-1 with TRBJ2-3; possibly TRBD1 for D (6 bases). Germline CDR1 and CDR2: SGHRS and YFSETQ. V lost 4 bases, J lost 3 bases, and 12 bases lay in between. This CDR3 spans 14 amino acids. The DNA for the CDR3 is TGCGCCAGCAGCAGGCGGACAGAGACAGATACGCAGTATTTT. Its protein product is CASSRRTETDTQYF.

This chain connects TRBV10-3 to TRBJ1-1, with 7 bases lining up with TRBD1. J lost 6 bases, V lost 8 bases, and 3 bases had no gene match. The CDR3 totals 11 residues. Germline V gene sequence: CDR1 ENHRY, CDR2 SYGVKD. The CDR3 nucleotides are TGTGCCATCGGGGGGACAGCTGAAGCTTTCTTT. Protein sequence: CAIGGTAEAFF.

V usage is TRBV7-2 and J usage is TRBJ2-5, with a possible D match to TRBD1 (5 bases). CDR3 length equals 15 residues. CDR1 and CDR2 (germline): SGHTA, FQGNSA. The V gene lost 4 bases and the J gene lost 7 bases, with 19 bases spanning the gap. The CDR3 region is CASSSPGPSRGTQYF. As DNA, the CDR3 is TGTGCCAGCAGCTCCCCAGGGCCCTCACGCGGGACCCAGTACTTC.

This chain uses TRBV6-6 with TRBJ2-3, with D hard to call. Germline lookup yields CDR1 MNHNY and CDR2 SVGAGI (reference sequence). This CDR3 is built from 14 residues. V gave up 8 bases and J gave up 1 base, with 13 bases separating them. The CDR3 region is CASASWSGTDTQYF. For the CDR3, the DNA is TGTGCCAGCGCCTCATGGAGTGGCACAGATACGCAGTATTTT.

The chain is built from TRBV18 and TRBJ2-7; D not resolved. The V gene lost 8 bases and the J gene lost 5 bases, with 10 bases spanning the gap. CDR3 size: 11 residues. Germline assignment: CDR1 KGHSH and CDR2 LQKENI. CDR3 in DNA: TGTGCCAGCACGGAGAAACACGAGCAGTACTTC. This sequence encodes CASTEKHEQYF.